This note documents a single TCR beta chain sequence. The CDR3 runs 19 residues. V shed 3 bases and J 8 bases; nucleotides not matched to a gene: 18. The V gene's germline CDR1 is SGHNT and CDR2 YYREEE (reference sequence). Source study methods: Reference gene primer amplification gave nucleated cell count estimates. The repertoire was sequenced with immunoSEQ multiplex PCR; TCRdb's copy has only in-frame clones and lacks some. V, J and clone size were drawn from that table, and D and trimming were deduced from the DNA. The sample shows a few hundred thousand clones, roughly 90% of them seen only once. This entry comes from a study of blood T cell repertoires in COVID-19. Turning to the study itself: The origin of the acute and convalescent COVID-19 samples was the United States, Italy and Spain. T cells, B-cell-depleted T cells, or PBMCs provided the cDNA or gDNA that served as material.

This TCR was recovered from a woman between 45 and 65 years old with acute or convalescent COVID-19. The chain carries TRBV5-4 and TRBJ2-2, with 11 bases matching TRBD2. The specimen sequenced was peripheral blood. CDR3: CASSSRVAGGPRRPGELFF. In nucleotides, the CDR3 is TGTGCCAGCAGCTCCCGAGTAGCGGGAGGGCCGAGGAGACCGGGGGAGCTGTTTTTT.